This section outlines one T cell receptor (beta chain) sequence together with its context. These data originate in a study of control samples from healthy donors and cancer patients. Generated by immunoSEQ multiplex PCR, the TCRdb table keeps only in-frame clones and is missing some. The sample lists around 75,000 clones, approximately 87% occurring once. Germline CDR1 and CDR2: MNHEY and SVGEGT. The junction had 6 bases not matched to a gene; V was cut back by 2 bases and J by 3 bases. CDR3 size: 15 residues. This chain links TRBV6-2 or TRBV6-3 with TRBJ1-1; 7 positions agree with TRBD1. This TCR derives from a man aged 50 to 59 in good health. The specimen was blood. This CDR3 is CASSYRGQGDTEAFF. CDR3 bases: TGTGCCAGCAGTTACAGGGGGCAGGGGGACACTGAAGCTTTCTTT.